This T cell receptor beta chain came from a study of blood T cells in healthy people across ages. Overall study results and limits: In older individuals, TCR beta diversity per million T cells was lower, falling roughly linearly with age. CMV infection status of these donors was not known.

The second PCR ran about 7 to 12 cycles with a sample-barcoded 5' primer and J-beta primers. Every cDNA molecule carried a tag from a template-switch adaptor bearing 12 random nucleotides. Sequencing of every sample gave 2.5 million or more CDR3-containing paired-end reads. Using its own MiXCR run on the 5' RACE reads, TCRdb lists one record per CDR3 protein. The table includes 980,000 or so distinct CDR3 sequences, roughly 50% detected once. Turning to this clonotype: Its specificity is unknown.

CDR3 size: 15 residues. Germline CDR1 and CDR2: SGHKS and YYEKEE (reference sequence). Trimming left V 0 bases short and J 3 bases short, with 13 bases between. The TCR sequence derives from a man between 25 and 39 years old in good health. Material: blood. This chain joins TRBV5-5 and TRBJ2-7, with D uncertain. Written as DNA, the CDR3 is TGTGCCAGCAGCTTGGTCCCTAGTTCTAGCTACGAGCAGTACTTC. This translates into CASSLVPSSSYEQYF.